The TCR beta chain under discussion was sequenced for a study of regulatory T cells in long-lasting Graves disease. Background on the study: Graves' patients with a new diagnosis had received antithyroid drugs under 3 months.

This clonotype was observed many times. For TCR beta, libraries came from iRepertoire HTBI primers and Arm-PCR of CDR3 regions. TCRdb redid the calling of the multiplex PCR reads with MiXCR, one entry per CDR3 protein. This sample has over 350,000 distinct CDR3 sequences, with around 15% found just once. CDR3 length: 18 amino acids. With 6 bases clipped from V and 2 bases from J, the junction kept 17 bases outside the gene matches. Germline values: CDR1 SEHNR, CDR2 FQNEAQ (reference sequence). This sample's time point: newly diagnosed GD, antithyroid drugs for less than 3 months. Preparation of the TCR library used RNA extracted from PBMCs. In each case, Graves' disease was diagnosed per American Thyroid Association guidelines. These data are also associated with another study on T cells in Graves' hyperthyroidism and ophthalmopathy. As that study records: The TCR CDR3 first-round RT-PCR relied on the HTBI primer set. In the blood, most expanded thyroid clonotypes above 0.001 appeared as well.

The V gene is TRBV7-9, the J gene TRBJ2-3; TRBD1 matches at 7 bases. The source of this sequence is a woman aged 50 to 60 with Graves disease. The sequencing here drew on peripheral blood mononuclear cells (PBMCs), taken at new diagnosis, from a patient treated with antithyroid drugs. CDR3 amino acids: CASRVISGNDRATDTQYF. Here the CDR3 DNA reads TGTGCCAGCAGGGTAATTTCGGGGAACGACAGGGCCACAGATACGCAGTATTTT.